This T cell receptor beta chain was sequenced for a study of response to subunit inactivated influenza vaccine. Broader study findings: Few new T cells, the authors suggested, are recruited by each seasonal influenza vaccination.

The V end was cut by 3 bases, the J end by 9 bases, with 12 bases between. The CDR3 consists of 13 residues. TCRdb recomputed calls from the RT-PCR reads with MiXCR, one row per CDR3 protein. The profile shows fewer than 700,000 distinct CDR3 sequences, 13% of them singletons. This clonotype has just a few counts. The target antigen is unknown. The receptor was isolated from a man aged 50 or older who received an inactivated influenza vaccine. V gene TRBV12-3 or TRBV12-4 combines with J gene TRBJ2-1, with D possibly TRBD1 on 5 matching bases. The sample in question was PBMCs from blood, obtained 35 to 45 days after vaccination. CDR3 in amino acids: CASSFQGQIEQFF. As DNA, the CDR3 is TGTGCCAGCAGTTTTCAGGGTCAAATTGAGCAGTTCTTC.